This TCR beta chain was captured by sequencing in a study of blood T cell repertoires in COVID-19. Study-wide context: The United States, Italy and Spain provided the acute and convalescent COVID-19 samples. From T cells, B-cell-depleted T cells, or PBMCs came the material, which was cDNA or gDNA.

Authors' processing steps: Amplifying reference gene primers gave estimates of nucleated cell counts. Produced via immunoSEQ multiplex PCR; TCRdb's table is partial and in-frame only. V and J calls and clone size are as listed in that table; D and trimming were resolved from the DNA. Of about 91,000 clones in the sample, about four fifths were seen once. CDR3 size: 18 residues. The receptor was derived from a woman aged 80 or over with acute or convalescent COVID-19. The J gene is TRBJ2-3, the V gene TRBV21-1; no DNA check was done on the table's D call, TRBD2. TRBV21-1 is deemed a pseudogene. Sequences were obtained from peripheral blood. The CDR3 loop reads CASRSSRDLRGCTDTQYF. CDR3 nucleotides: TGTGCCAGCAGGTCATCGCGGGACTTACGAGGCTGTACAGATACGCAGTATTTT.